Shown below are 18 T cell receptor beta chains from a single sample sequenced in a study of blood T cell repertoires in COVID-19. Produced via immunoSEQ multiplex PCR; TCRdb's table is partial and in-frame only. This table has fewer than 350,000 clones, about 87% appearing once. Source material: peripheral blood. These receptors originate from a woman aged 45-59 years who had recovered from COVID-19.

The genes are TRBV7-9 and TRBJ2-7; 7 bases are a match to TRBD1. CDR1 is SEHNR, CDR2 FQNEAQ, per germline (reference sequence). V lost 3 bases and J lost 7; bases outside the gene matches: 12. This CDR3 spans 15 amino acids. The chain's CDR3 is CASSFGQGELDEQYF. CDR3 DNA sequence: TGTGCCAGCAGCTTCGGGCAGGGGGAATTAGATGAGCAGTACTTC.

The V call is TRBV30, the J call TRBJ1-4; 8 positions match TRBD1. CDR3 size: 13 residues. In germline, CDR1 is GTSNPN, CDR2 SVGIG (reference sequence). With 7 bases clipped from V and 7 bases from J, the junction kept 8 bases outside the gene matches. CDR3 sequence (DNA): TGTGCCTCTTACGACAGGGGCACTGAAAAACTGTTTTTT. This gives the protein CASYDRGTEKLFF.

The rearrangement joins TRBV10-3 to TRBJ1-1, with 9 nucleotides matching TRBD1. Germline CDR1 is ENHRY and CDR2 is SYGVKD. The trim removed 5 bases at V and 5 bases at J, leaving 15 bases unmatched. The CDR3 loop spans 17 amino acids. CDR3 amino acids: CAISPPGQGVGMTEAFF. The DNA for the CDR3 is TGTGCCATCAGTCCCCCGGGACAGGGAGTCGGGATGACTGAAGCTTTCTTT.

The chain carries TRBV10-3 and TRBJ1-4; 9 bases align to TRBD1. With 2 bases clipped from V and 4 bases from J, the junction kept 2 bases outside the gene matches. The CDR3 has 15 amino acids. Germline V CDR1 and CDR2: ENHRY, SYGVKD. This chain's CDR3 is CAISEQGQGNEKLFF. The CDR3 nucleotides read TGTGCCATCAGTGAGCAGGGACAGGGTAATGAAAAACTGTTTTTT.

The sample holds a few counts of this clone. DNA for the CDR3: TGTGCCAGCAGTTTATCAGATCAGCCCCAGCATTTT. The encoded protein is CASSLSDQPQHF. The chain recombines TRBV12-3 or TRBV12-4 with TRBJ1-5; D gene unclear. The CDR3 has 12 amino acids. V was cut by 2 bases and J by 5 bases, with 4 bases left in between.

This chain joins TRBV21-1 and TRBJ2-4; the table's D call TRBD2 went unverified against the DNA. TRBV21-1 is labeled a pseudogene. There are 16 residues in the CDR3. The CDR3 spells CASSKDRRLEENIQYF. The CDR3 bases are TGTGCCAGCAGCAAAGACCGGAGATTAGAAGAAAACATTCAGTACTTC.

This chain uses TRBV4-3 with TRBJ2-5; 7 bases line up with TRBD2. This CDR3 is 15 amino acids long. The trim removed 0 bases at V and 4 bases at J, leaving 5 bases unmatched. Germline loops: CDR1 LGHNA, CDR2 YSLEER. For the CDR3, the DNA is TGCGCCAGCAGCCAAGATTCGGGCGGGAGAGAGACCCAGTACTTC. As protein: CASSQDSGGRETQYF.

This clone occurred a few times. The V and J genes are TRBV18 and TRBJ2-7; tentatively, D is TRBD1 (6 bases). Germline lookup yields CDR1 KGHSH and CDR2 LQKENI. The V end lost 8 bases, the J end lost 2 bases, and 10 bases lay between the germline ends. CDR3 length equals 12 residues. The CDR3: CASAGDTYEQYF. In DNA form, the CDR3 reads TGTGCCAGCGCAGGGGATACCTACGAGCAGTACTTC. The full variable domain, rest sourced from reference TRBV18 and TRBJ2-7, is NAGVMQNPRHLVRRRGQEARLRCSPMKGHSHVYWYRQLPEEGLKFMVYLQKENIIDESGMPKERFSAEFPKEGPSILRIQQVVRGDSAAYFCASAGDTYEQYFGPGTRLTVT.

The V call is TRBV7-3, the J call TRBJ2-3; 12 bases line up with TRBD2. CDR1 and CDR2 (germline): SGHTA, FQGTGA. This CDR3 is built from 18 residues. V shed 0 bases and J 6 bases; nucleotides not matched to a gene: 10. The CDR3 reads CASSLTLRLAGVTDTQYF. The CDR3 region has the DNA TGTGCCAGCAGCTTAACACTCAGACTAGCGGGAGTCACCGATACGCAGTATTTT.

This sequence joins TRBV19 and TRBJ2-5; 13 bases are a match to TRBD2. The length of the CDR3 is 17 residues. The V gene end was trimmed by 3 bases and the J gene end by 4 bases; junction bases not matched to a gene: 8. Germline V CDR1 and CDR2: LNHDA, SQIVND (reference sequence). CDR3 coding DNA: TGTGCCAGTAGTATCGCCCTTACTAGCGGGAGGGGAGAGACCCAGTACTTC. Amino acid sequence: CASSIALTSGRGETQYF.

In nucleotides, the CDR3 is TGCGCCAGCAGCCAGAGTGGTAGCGGGGAGAAAGCCTACGAGCAGTACTTC. Encoded protein: CASSQSGSGEKAYEQYF. The chain joins TRBV4-3 to TRBJ2-7, with 8 bases matching TRBD2. This CDR3 is built from 17 residues. Germline values: CDR1 LGHNA, CDR2 YSLEER. The V gene end was trimmed by 3 bases and the J gene end by 2 bases; junction bases not matched to a gene: 12.

This sequence joins TRBV30 and TRBJ2-7; 8 nucleotides match TRBD1. Germline values: CDR1 GTSNPN, CDR2 SVGIG (reference sequence). The CDR3 runs 14 residues. Losses at the gene ends were 5 bases for V and 7 bases for J; bases not matched to a gene: 13. CDR3 region: CAWARTGNVEEQYF. The DNA for the CDR3 is TGTGCCTGGGCCCGGACAGGGAATGTGGAAGAGCAGTACTTC. The complete variable domain, with remaining parts taken from reference TRBV30 and TRBJ2-7, reads SQTIHQWPATLVQPVGSPLSLECTVEGTSNPNLYWYRQAAGRGLQLLFYSVGIGQISSEVPQNLSASRPQDRQFILSSKKLLLSDSGFYLCAWARTGNVEEQYFGPGTRLTVT.

The rearrangement joins TRBV28 to TRBJ1-2; D is undetermined. Germline V lookup: CDR1 MDHEN, CDR2 SYDVKM. Between the trimmed V and J ends, which lost 6 bases and 6 bases, there was a span of 14 bases. The CDR3 consists of 13 residues. The CDR3 is CASSLLGGNGYTF. The CDR3 nucleotides read TGTGCCAGCAGCCTCTTAGGAGGTAATGGCTACACCTTC.

The rearrangement links TRBV28 to TRBJ2-7, with 12 bases that match TRBD2. The CDR3 extends over 16 amino acids. The germline gives CDR1 MDHEN, CDR2 SYDVKM. The V and J ends lost 4 bases and 2 bases, in that order; junction bases with no gene match: 6. CDR3 protein: CASSSHGLAGTYEQYF. CDR3 DNA sequence: TGTGCCAGCAGTTCACACGGACTAGCGGGAACCTACGAGCAGTACTTC.

This clone has just a few counts. The chain is built from TRBV4-2 and TRBJ2-1; D remains unclear. The ends were cut back, 6 bases at V and 1 base at J, with 13 bases in the middle. The CDR3 is 15 residues long. CDR1 and CDR2 from the germline V gene are LGHNA and YNFKEQ. CDR3 DNA sequence: TGTGCCAGCAGGCCGGAGATTGGTTCCTACAATGAGCAGTTCTTC. Translated, it gives CASRPEIGSYNEQFF.

The chain is built from TRBV20-1 and TRBJ1-2; D remains unclear. Germline V gives CDR1 DFQATT, CDR2 SNEGSKA (reference sequence). The CDR3 is 11 residues long. V was shortened by 4 bases and J by 3 bases, with 6 bases between the two germline ends. Here the CDR3 reads CSANRDYGYTF. CDR3 in DNA: TGCAGTGCTAACCGGGACTATGGCTACACCTTC.

Concerning this clone: Other nucleotide sequences in the sample specify the same CDR3. The chain is built from TRBV7-2 and TRBJ1-4; D perhaps matches TRBD1 (5 bases). The CDR3 sequence is 15 residues long. V was trimmed by 5 bases and J by 0 bases, leaving 10 bases between them. Germline assignment: CDR1 SGHTA and CDR2 FQGNSA. The CDR3 reads CASSAQGATNEKLFF. CDR3 nucleotide sequence: TGTGCCAGCAGCGCGCAAGGGGCAACTAATGAAAAACTGTTTTTT.

The V gene is TRBV25-1, the J gene TRBJ2-5; maybe TRBD1 (5 bases). The V and J ends lost 10 bases and 0 bases respectively, with 12 bases between them. The CDR3 totals 13 residues. The germline CDR1 and CDR2 sequences are MGHDK and SYGVNS. The CDR3 sequence: CATHPGYQETQYF. Here the CDR3 DNA reads TGTGCCACCCACCCAGGGTACCAAGAGACCCAGTACTTC.